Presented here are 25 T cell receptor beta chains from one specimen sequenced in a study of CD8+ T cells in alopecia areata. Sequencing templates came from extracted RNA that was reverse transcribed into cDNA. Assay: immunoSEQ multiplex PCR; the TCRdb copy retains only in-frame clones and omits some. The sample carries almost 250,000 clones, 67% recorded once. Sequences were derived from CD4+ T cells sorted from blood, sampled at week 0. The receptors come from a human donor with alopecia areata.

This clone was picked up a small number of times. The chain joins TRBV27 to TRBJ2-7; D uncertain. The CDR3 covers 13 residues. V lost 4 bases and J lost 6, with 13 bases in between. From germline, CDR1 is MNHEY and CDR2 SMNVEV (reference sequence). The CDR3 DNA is TGTGCCAGCAGTTCCCCCCCGTATGCCGAGCAGTACTTC. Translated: CASSSPPYAEQYF.

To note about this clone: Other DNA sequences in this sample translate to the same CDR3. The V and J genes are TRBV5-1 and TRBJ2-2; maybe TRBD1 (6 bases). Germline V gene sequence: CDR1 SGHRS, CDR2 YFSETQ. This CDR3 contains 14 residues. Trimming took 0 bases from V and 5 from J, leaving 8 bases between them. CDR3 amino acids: CASSLDRVTGELFF. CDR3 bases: TGCGCCAGCAGCTTGGACAGGGTTACCGGGGAGCTGTTTTTT.

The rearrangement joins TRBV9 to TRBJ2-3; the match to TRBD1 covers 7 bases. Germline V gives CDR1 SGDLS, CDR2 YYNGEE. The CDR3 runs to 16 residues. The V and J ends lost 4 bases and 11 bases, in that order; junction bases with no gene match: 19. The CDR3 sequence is CASSSSGTATAALQYF. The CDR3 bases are TGTGCCAGCAGCTCATCCGGGACAGCGACCGCCGCGCTGCAGTATTTT. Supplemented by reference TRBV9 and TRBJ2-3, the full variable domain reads DSGVTQTPKHLITATGQRVTLRCSPRSGDLSVYWYQQSLDQGLQFLIQYYNGEERAKGNILERFSAQQFPDLHSELNLSSLELGDSALYFCASSSSGTATAALQYFGPGTRLTVL.

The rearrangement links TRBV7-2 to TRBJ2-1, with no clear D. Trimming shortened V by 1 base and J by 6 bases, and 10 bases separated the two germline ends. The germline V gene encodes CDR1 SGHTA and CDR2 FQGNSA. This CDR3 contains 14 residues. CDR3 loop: CASSLELGTNEQFF. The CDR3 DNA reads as TGTGCCAGCAGCTTAGAGCTAGGAACCAATGAGCAGTTCTTC.

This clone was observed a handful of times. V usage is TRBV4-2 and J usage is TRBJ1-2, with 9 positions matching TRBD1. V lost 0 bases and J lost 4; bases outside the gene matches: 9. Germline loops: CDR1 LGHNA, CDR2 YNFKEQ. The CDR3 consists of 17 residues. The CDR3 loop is CASSQDPTQDRGYGYTF. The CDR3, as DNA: TGTGCCAGCAGCCAAGACCCCACCCAGGACAGGGGCTATGGCTACACCTTC.

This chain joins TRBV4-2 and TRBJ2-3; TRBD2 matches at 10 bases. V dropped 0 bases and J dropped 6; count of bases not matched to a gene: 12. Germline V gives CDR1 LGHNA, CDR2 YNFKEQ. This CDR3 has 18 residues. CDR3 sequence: CASSQDPTPAGGHDTQYF. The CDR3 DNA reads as TGTGCCAGCAGCCAAGATCCTACCCCAGCGGGGGGGCATGATACGCAGTATTTT.

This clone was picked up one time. CDR3 region: CATLSAGKNTEAFF. CDR3 nucleotides: TGTGCCACTCTTTCGGCAGGGAAGAACACTGAAGCTTTCTTT. This sequence joins TRBV2 and TRBJ1-1; a weak D match, TRBD1 (5 bases). The CDR3 loop spans 14 amino acids. V lost 10 bases and J lost 1, with 16 bases in between. Germline V gives CDR1 SNHLY, CDR2 FYNNEI.

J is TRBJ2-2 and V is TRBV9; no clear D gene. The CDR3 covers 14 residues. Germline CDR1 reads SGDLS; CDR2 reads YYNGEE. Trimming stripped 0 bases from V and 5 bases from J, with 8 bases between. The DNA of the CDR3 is TGTGCCAGCAGCGTAGAAGTTATAACCGGGGAGCTGTTTTTT. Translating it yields CASSVEVITGELFF.

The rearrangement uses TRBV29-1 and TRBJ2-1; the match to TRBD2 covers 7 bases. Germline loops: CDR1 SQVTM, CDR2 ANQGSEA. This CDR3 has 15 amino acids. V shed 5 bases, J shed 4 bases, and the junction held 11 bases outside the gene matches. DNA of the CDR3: TGCAGCGTTAGCGGCGTGGCGGGGGTGTACAATGAGCAGTTCTTC. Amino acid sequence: CSVSGVAGVYNEQFF.

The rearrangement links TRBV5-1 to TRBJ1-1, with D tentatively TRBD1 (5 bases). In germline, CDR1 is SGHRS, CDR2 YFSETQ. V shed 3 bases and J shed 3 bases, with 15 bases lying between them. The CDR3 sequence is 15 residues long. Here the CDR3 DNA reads TGCGCCAGCAGCTGGGGCACGATGGGGGACACTGAAGCTTTCTTT. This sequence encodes CASSWGTMGDTEAFF.

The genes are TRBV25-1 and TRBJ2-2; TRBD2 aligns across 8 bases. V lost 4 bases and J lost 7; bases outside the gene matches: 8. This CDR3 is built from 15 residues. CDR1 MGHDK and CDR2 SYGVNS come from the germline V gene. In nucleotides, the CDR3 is TGTGCCAGCAGTGCCCGGGGGGGCGCATTCGGGGAGCTGTTTTTT. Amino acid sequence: CASSARGGAFGELFF.

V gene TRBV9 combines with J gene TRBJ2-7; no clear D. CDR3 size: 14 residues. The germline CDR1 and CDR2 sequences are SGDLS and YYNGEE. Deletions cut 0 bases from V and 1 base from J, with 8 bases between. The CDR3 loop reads CASSVETDSYEQYF. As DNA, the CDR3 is TGTGCCAGCAGCGTAGAGACTGATTCCTACGAGCAGTACTTC.

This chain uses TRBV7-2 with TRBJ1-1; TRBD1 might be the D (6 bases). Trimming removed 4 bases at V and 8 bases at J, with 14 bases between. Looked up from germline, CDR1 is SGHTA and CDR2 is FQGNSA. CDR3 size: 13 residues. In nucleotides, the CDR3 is TGTGCCAGCAGCTACCTAGGACAGACAGAAGCTTTCTTT. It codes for CASSYLGQTEAFF.

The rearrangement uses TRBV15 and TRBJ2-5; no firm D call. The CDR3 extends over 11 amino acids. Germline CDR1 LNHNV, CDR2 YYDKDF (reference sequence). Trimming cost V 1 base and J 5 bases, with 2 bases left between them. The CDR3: CATSRAETQYF. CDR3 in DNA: TGTGCCACCAGCAGAGCGGAGACCCAGTACTTC.

The CDR3 spells CSVASRGFATDTQYF. For the CDR3, the DNA is TGCAGCGTTGCATCTAGGGGTTTCGCGACAGATACGCAGTATTTT. This chain uses TRBV29-1 with TRBJ2-3; TRBD1 is a possible D gene (5 bases). The length of the CDR3 is 15 residues. V was clipped by 4 bases and J by 3 bases, with 17 bases between them. Germline V gene sequence: CDR1 SQVTM, CDR2 ANQGSEA.

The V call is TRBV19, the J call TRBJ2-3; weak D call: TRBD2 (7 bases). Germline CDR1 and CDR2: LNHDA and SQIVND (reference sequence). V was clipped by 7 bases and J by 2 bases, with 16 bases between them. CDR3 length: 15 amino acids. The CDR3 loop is CASTPRGAITDTQYF. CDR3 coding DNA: TGTGCCAGTACCCCACGGGGGGCAATCACAGATACGCAGTATTTT.

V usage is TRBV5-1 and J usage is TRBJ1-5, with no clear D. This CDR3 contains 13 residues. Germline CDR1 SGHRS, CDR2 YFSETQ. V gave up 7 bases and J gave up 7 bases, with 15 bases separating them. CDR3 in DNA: TGCGCCAGCGCAAAGACAATTGGCCAGCCCCAGCATTTT. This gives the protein CASAKTIGQPQHF.

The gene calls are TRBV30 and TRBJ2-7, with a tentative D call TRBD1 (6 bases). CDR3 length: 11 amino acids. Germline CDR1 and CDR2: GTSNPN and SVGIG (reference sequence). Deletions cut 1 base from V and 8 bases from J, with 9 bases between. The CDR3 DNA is TGTGCCTGGAGTGACAGGGTAAAGCAGTACTTC. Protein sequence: CAWSDRVKQYF.

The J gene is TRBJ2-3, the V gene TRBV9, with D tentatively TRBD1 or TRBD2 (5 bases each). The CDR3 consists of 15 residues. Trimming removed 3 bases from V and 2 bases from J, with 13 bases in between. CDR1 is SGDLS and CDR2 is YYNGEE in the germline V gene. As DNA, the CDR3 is TGTGCCAGCAGCGCCCCACCGGGGCCCACAGATACGCAGTATTTT. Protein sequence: CASSAPPGPTDTQYF.

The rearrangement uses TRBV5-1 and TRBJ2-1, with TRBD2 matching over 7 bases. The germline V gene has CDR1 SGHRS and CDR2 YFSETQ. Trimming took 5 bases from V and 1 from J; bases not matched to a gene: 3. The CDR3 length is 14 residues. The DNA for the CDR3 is TGCGCCAGCAGGAGACTAGCTTCCTACAATGAGCAGTTCTTC. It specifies CASRRLASYNEQFF.

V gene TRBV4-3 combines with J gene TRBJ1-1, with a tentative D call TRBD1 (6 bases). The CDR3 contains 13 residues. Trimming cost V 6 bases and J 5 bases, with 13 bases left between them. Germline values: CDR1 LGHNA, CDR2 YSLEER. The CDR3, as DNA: TGCGCCAGCAGTACTGGGGGCGGGACTGAAGCTTTCTTT. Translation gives CASSTGGGTEAFF.

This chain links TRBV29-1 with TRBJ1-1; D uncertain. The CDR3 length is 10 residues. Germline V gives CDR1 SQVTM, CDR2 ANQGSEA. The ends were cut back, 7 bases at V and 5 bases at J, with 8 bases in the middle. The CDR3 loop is CSGAHTEAFF. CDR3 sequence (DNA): TGCAGCGGGGCGCATACTGAAGCTTTCTTT.

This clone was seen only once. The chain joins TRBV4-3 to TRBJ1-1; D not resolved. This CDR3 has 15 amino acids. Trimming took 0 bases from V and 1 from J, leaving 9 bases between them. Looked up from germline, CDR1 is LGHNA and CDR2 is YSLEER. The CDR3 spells CASSQDGSANTEAFF. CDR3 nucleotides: TGCGCCAGCAGCCAAGATGGTTCAGCGAACACTGAAGCTTTCTTT.

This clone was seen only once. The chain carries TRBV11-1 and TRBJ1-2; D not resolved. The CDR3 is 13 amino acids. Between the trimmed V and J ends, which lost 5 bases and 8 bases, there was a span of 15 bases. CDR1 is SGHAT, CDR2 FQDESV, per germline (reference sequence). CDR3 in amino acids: CASSPLVGKGYTF. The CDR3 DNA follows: TGTGCCAGCAGCCCCCTAGTGGGGAAGGGCTACACCTTC.

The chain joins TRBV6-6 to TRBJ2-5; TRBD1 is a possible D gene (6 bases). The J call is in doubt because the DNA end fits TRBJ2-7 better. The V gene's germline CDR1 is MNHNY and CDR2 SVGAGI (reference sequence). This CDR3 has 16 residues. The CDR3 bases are TGTGCCAGCAGTTATCTTCGACAGGCAATCACCTACGAGCAGTACTTC. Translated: CASSYLRQAITYEQYF.